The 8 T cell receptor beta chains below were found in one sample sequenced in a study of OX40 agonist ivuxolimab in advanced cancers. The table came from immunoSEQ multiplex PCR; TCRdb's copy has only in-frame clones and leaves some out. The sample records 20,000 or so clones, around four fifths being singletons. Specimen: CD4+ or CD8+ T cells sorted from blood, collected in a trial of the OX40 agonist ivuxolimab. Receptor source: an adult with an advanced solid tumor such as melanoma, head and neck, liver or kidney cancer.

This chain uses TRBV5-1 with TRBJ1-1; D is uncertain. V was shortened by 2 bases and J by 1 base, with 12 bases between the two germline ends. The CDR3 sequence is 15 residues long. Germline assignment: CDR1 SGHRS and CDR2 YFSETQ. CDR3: CASSFGVGTNTEAFF. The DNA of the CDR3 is TGCGCCAGCAGCTTTGGTGTGGGAACGAACACTGAAGCTTTCTTT.

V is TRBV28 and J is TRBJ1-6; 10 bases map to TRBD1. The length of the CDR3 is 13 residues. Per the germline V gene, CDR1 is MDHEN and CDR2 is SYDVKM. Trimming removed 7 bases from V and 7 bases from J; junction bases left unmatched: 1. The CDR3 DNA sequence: TGTGCCAGCAAGGGACAGGGGAATTCACCCCTCCACTTT. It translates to CASKGQGNSPLHF.

The CDR3: CASSVDVAGWATNEQFF. For the CDR3, the DNA is TGTGCCAGCAGCGTAGATGTAGCGGGATGGGCTACCAATGAGCAGTTCTTC. The chain uses TRBV9 and TRBJ2-1; 8 bases line up with TRBD2. Germline CDR1 reads SGDLS; CDR2 reads YYNGEE. This CDR3 region has 17 residues. The ends lost 0 bases at V and 6 bases at J; junction bases unmatched: 11.

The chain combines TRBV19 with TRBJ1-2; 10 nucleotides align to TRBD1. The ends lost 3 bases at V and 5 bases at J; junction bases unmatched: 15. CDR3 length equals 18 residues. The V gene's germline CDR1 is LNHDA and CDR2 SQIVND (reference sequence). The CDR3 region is CASSIGSRGQGFGYGYTF. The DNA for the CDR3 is TGTGCCAGTAGTATCGGGAGTCGGGGACAGGGGTTTGGATATGGCTACACCTTC. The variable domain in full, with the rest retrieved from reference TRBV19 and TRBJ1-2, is DGGITQSPKYLFRKEGQNVTLSCEQNLNHDAMYWYRQDPGQGLRLIYYSQIVNDFQKGDIAEGYSVSREKKESFPLTVTSAQKNPTAFYLCASSIGSRGQGFGYGYTFGSGTRLTVV.

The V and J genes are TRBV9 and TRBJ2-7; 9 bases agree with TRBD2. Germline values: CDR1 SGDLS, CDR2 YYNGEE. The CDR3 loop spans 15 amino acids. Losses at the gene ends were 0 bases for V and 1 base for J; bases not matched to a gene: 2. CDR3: CASSVGLAASYEQYF. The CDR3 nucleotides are TGTGCCAGCAGCGTAGGACTAGCGGCATCCTACGAGCAGTACTTC.

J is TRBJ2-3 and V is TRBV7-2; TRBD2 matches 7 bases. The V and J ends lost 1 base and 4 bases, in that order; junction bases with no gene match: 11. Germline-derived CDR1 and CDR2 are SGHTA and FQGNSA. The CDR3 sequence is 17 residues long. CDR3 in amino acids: CASSLGGRGRAPDTQYF. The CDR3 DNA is TGTGCCAGCAGCTTAGGGGGTCGTGGGAGGGCCCCAGATACGCAGTATTTT.

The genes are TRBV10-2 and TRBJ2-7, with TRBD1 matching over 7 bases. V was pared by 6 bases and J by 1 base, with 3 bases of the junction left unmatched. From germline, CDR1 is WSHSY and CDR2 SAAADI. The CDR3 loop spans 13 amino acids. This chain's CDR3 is CASRGQSSYEQYF. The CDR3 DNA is TGCGCCAGCAGGGGACAGAGTTCCTACGAGCAGTACTTC.

The CDR3 DNA sequence: TGTGCCAGCAGTGAATGGGTACTGGATACGCAGTATTTT. It specifies CASSEWVLDTQYF. V is TRBV6-1 and J is TRBJ2-3; D gene ambiguous. CDR1 and CDR2 from the germline V gene are MNHNS and SASEGT. The CDR3 length is 13 residues. Trimming shortened V by 2 bases and J by 6 bases, and 9 bases separated the two germline ends.